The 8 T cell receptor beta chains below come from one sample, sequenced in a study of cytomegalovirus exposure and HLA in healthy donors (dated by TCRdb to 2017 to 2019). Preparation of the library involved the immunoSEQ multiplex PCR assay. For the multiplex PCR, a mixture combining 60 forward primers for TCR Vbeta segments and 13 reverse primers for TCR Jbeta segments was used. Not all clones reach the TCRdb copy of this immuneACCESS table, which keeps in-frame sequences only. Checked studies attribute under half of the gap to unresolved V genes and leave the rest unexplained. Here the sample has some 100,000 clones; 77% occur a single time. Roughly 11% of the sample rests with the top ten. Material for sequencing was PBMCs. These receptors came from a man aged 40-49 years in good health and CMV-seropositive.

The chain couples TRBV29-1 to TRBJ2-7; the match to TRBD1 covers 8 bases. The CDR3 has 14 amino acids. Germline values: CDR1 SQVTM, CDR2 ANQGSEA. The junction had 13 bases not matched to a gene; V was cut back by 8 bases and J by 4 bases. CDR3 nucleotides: TGCAGCAATCCAGGGGGCGCGCTTACATACGAGCAGTACTTC. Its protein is CSNPGGALTYEQYF.

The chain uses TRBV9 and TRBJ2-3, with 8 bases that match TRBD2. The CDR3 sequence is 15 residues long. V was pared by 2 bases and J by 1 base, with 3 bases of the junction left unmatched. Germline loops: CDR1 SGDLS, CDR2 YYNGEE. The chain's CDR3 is CASSVRAGGTDTQYF. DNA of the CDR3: TGTGCCAGCAGCGTTAGAGCGGGGGGCACAGATACGCAGTATTTT.

The CDR3 nucleotides are TGTGCCAGTAGTTCCGGGAATGCAGCTGGGGCCAACGTCCTGACTTTC. Translating it yields CASSSGNAAGANVLTF. J is TRBJ2-6 and V is TRBV19; a weak D match, TRBD2 (5 bases). V lost 5 bases and J 2 bases, leaving 13 bases between the germline ends. Per the germline V gene, CDR1 is LNHDA and CDR2 is SQIVND (reference sequence). The CDR3 consists of 16 residues.

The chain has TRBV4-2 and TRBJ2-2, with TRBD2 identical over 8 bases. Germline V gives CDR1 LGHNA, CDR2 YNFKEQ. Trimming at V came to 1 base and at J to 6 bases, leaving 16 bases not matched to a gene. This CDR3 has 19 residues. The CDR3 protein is CASSQGDFSGAGLAGELFF. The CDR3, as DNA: TGTGCCAGCAGCCAAGGAGACTTTAGCGGGGCGGGTCTAGCCGGGGAGCTGTTTTTT.

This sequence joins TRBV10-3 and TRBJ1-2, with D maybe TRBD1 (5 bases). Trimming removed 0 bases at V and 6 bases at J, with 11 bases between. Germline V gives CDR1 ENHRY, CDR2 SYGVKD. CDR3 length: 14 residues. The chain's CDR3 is CAISESGGSDGYTF. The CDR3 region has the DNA TGTGCCATCAGTGAGTCCGGGGGGAGCGATGGCTACACCTTC.

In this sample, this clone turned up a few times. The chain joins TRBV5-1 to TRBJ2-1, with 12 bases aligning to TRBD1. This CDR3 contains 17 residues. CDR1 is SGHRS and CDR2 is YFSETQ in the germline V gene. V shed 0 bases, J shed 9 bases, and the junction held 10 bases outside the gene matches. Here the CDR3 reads CASSLAVGGQGAGEQFF. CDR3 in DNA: TGCGCCAGCAGCTTGGCTGTTGGGGGACAGGGGGCAGGTGAGCAGTTCTTC.

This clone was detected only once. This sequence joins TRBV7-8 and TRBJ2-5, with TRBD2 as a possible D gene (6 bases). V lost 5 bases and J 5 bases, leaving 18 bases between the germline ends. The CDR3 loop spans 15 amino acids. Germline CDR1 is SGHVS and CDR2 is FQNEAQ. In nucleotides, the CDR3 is TGTGCCAGCAGCCAAGGGAGGACTACGGTGGAGACCCAGTACTTC. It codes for CASSQGRTTVETQYF.

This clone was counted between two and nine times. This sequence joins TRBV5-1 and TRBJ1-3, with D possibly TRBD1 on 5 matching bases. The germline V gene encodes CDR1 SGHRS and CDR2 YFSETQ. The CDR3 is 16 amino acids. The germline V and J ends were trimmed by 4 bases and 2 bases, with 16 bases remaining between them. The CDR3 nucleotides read TGCGCCAGCAGCCTCGGCGGGGGGGGAACTGGAAACACCATATATTTT. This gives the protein CASSLGGGGTGNTIYF.